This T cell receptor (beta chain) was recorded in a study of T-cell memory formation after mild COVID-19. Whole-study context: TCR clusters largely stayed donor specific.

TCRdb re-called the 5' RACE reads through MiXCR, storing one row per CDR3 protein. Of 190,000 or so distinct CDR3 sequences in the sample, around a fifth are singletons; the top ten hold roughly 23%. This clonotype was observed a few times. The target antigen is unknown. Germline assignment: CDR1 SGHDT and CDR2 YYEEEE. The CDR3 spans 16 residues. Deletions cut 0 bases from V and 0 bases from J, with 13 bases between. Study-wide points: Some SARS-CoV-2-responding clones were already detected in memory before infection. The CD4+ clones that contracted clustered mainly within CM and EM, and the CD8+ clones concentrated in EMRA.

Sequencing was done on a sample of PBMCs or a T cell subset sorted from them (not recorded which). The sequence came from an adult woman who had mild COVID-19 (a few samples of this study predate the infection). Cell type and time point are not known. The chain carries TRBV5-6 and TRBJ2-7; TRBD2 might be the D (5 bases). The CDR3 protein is CASSLGLGIGSYEQYF. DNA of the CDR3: TGTGCCAGCAGCTTGGGGCTCGGGATCGGCTCCTACGAGCAGTACTTC.